What follows describes a single T cell receptor (beta chain). The antigen remains undetermined. The authors incorporated unique molecular identifiers into the TCR beta cDNA libraries. A single record per CDR3 protein comes from TCRdb applying MiXCR to the PCR reads. The sample records 650,000 to 850,000 distinct CDR3 sequences, roughly 50% being singletons. This sample stems from a study of post-analysis software for immune sequencing data. Study-wide context: Relapsing-remitting, secondary progressive and progressive-relapsing courses of multiple sclerosis were included. Study observations and caveats: Under F measure analysis, samples from one preparation batch co-clustered strongly. For normalized Chao1 diversity, multiple sclerosis patients scored significantly lower than controls did. Patients carried roughly five TRBV segments more frequently than controls did, and TRBV5-6, TRBV5-1 and TRBV20-1 were among them.

The trim removed 1 base at V and 0 bases at J, leaving 4 bases unmatched. Germline CDR1 is DFQATT and CDR2 is SNEGSKA (reference sequence). The CDR3 runs 15 residues. This TCR was recovered from a girl aged 10 to 17 with multiple sclerosis. The chain couples TRBV20-1 to TRBJ2-7; 9 bases line up with TRBD1. The sample taken for sequencing was blood. CDR3 loop: CSARAGTGLSYEQYF. The CDR3, as DNA: TGCAGTGCTAGAGCGGGGACAGGGCTCTCCTACGAGCAGTACTTC.